These 8 T cell receptor beta chains were sequenced from one sample in a study of T cells in Graves' hyperthyroidism and ophthalmopathy. Amplification targeted TCR beta CDR3 regions from RNA transcripts. The primer set for the first-round RT-PCR of the TCR CDR3 was HTBI. TCRdb ran MiXCR on the multiplex PCR reads and lists one entry per CDR3 protein. In the table there are some 650,000 distinct CDR3 sequences, about a sixth of which are singletons. Sequencing input: blood. The receptors come from a woman aged 40 to 50 with Graves' ophthalmopathy.

The genes are TRBV30 and TRBJ1-6; unclear D gene. Germline assignment: CDR1 GTSNPN and CDR2 SVGIG (reference sequence). The CDR3 has 14 amino acids. V was cut by 4 bases and J by 3 bases, with 10 bases left in between. For the CDR3, the DNA is TGTGCCTGGAATCGAGATGACTATAATTCACCCCTCCACTTT. It translates to CAWNRDDYNSPLHF.

Regarding this clonotype: Being one base from a much bigger clone, this may be a read error. J is TRBJ2-1 and V is TRBV7-3; TRBD2 matches at 9 bases. Germline values: CDR1 SGHTA, CDR2 FQGTGA. Trimming cost V 3 bases and J 7 bases; bases outside gene matches: 10. The CDR3 loop spans 16 amino acids. CDR3 region: CASSFDGASGMNEQFF. In DNA, the CDR3 is TGTGCCAGCAGCTTCGACGGGGCTAGCGGGATGAATGAGCAGTTCTTC.

This clonotype was picked up a small number of times. The chain carries TRBV5-1 and TRBJ2-2; TRBD2 matches at 10 bases. The CDR3 loop spans 14 amino acids. Germline trimming cut 4 bases from V and 6 bases from J; bases unmatched to any gene: 3. Germline CDR1 is SGHRS and CDR2 is YFSETQ. CDR3 in amino acids: CASSPGLASGELFF. The CDR3 DNA reads TGCGCCAGCAGCCCGGGACTAGCGTCCGGGGAGCTGTTTTTT.

Ten or more counts support this clonotype. CDR3: CASTTRLSGNEQFF. The CDR3 DNA reads TGTGCCAGCACCACCCGACTAAGCGGCAATGAGCAGTTCTTC. V and J are TRBV2 and TRBJ2-1, with a tentative D call TRBD2 (5 bases). Trimming shortened V by 7 bases and J by 6 bases, and 16 bases separated the two germline ends. CDR3 length: 14 residues. Germline V gene sequence: CDR1 SNHLY, CDR2 FYNNEI.

The rearrangement links TRBV7-2 to TRBJ2-7, with TRBD1 identical over 12 bases. Germline CDR1 reads SGHTA; CDR2 reads FQGNSA. The CDR3 is 15 residues long. The V and J ends lost 5 bases and 6 bases, in that order; junction bases with no gene match: 8. The CDR3 sequence: CASSVSGTGGFEQYF. The DNA of the CDR3 is TGTGCCAGCAGCGTATCCGGGACAGGGGGCTTCGAGCAGTACTTC.

This clonotype was recorded at least ten times. The J gene is TRBJ1-5, the V gene TRBV11-2; D not resolved. CDR1 is SGHAT and CDR2 is FQNNGV in the germline V gene. The CDR3 is 13 amino acids. The V end lost 3 bases, the J end lost 4 bases, and 7 bases lay between the germline ends. The CDR3 sequence is CASSFGRNQPQHF. The CDR3 nucleotides read TGTGCCAGCAGCTTCGGCAGGAATCAGCCCCAGCATTTT.

This clonotype appeared many times. The chain recombines TRBV14 with TRBJ2-7, with 10 bases identical to TRBD1. Germline V gene lookup returns CDR1 SGHDN and CDR2 FVKESK. This CDR3 is 15 amino acids long. V shed 4 bases and J 1 base; nucleotides not matched to a gene: 4. CDR3 protein: CASSRRTGGSYEQYF. CDR3 sequence (DNA): TGTGCCAGCAGCCGCAGGACAGGGGGTTCCTACGAGCAGTACTTC.

This clonotype was picked up many times. The rearrangement links TRBV20-1 to TRBJ2-5, with 12 positions matching TRBD2. The ends lost 2 bases at V and 5 bases at J; junction bases unmatched: 3. The CDR3 covers 14 residues. The V gene's germline CDR1 is DFQATT and CDR2 SNEGSKA (reference sequence). CDR3 nucleotides: TGCAGTGCTAGAAAGGGACTAGCGGGCGAGACCCAGTACTTC. It yields the protein CSARKGLAGETQYF.